This T cell receptor beta chain was captured in a study of blood T cell repertoires in COVID-19. Study details: From T cells, B-cell-depleted T cells, or PBMCs came the material, which was cDNA or gDNA.

Libraries were prepared by immunoSEQ multiplex PCR; TCRdb keeps only in-frame clonotypes and omits some of them. This sample has more than 250,000 clones, with nearly 90% found just once. This CDR3 has 15 residues. Trimming took off 4 bases at V and 4 bases at J, with 17 bases between the two ends. Germline V CDR1 and CDR2: SGHNT, YYREEE (reference sequence). The TCR sequence derives from a human donor in a cohort sampled during active COVID-19. Sequenced sample: peripheral blood. The rearrangement uses TRBV5-4 and TRBJ1-1; maybe TRBD1 (5 bases). The CDR3 region has the DNA TGTGCCAGCAGCAGAGGTAGCAGGGAGGGCACTGAAGCTTTCTTT. Protein: CASSRGSREGTEAFF.